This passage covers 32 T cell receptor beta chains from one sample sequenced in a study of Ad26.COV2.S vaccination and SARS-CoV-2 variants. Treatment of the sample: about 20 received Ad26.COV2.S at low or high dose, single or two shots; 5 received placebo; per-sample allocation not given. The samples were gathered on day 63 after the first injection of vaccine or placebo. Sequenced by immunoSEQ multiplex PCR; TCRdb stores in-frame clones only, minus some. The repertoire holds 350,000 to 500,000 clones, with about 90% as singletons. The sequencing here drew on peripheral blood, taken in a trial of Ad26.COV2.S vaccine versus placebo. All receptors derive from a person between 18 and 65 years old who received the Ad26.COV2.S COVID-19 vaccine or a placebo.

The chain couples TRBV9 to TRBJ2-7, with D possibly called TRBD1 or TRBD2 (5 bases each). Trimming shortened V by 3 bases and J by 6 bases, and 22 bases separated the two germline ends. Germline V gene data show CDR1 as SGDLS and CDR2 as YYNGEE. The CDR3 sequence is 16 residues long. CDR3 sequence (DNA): TGTGCCAGCAGCGCATCCAACGAGGGGTGGGGCTCCGAGCAGTACTTC. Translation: CASSASNEGWGSEQYF.

CDR3 coding DNA: TGTGCCAGCAGTCCCTCACCCGGACTAGCTACGCAGTATTTT. Translating gives CASSPSPGLATQYF. The V call is TRBV27, the J call TRBJ2-3; 8 bases agree with TRBD2. Losses at the gene ends were 5 bases for V and 8 bases for J; bases not matched to a gene: 9. Germline V lookup: CDR1 MNHEY, CDR2 SMNVEV (reference sequence). The CDR3 sequence is 14 residues long.

The CDR3 DNA follows: TGCAGCGTTGCTTTGAGAGATGGCTACACCTTC. Translating it yields CSVALRDGYTF. The J gene is TRBJ1-2, the V gene TRBV29-1; D unclear. V was shortened by 4 bases and J by 6 bases, with 9 bases between the two germline ends. The CDR3 contains 11 residues. Germline V gene data show CDR1 as SQVTM and CDR2 as ANQGSEA.

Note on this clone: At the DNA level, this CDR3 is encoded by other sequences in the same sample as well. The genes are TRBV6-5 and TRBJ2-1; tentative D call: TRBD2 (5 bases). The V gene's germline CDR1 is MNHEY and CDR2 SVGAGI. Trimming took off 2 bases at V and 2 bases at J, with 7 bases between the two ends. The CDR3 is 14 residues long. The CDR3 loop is CASSYRDTYNEQFF. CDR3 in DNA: TGTGCCAGCAGTTACCGGGATACCTACAATGAGCAGTTCTTC.

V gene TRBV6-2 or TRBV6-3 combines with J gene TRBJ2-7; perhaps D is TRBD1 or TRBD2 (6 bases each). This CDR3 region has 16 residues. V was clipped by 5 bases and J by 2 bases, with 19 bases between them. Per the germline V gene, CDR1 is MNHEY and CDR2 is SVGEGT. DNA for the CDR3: TGTGCCAGCAGTCGCCCTATAGGGCGGGACACCTACGAGCAGTACTTC. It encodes CASSRPIGRDTYEQYF.

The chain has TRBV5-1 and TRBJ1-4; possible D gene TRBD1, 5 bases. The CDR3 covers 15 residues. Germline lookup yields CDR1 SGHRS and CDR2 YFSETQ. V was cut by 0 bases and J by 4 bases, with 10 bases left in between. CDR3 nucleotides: TGCGCCAGCAGCTTGGGGGGGTCGGATAATGAAAAACTGTTTTTT. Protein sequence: CASSLGGSDNEKLFF.

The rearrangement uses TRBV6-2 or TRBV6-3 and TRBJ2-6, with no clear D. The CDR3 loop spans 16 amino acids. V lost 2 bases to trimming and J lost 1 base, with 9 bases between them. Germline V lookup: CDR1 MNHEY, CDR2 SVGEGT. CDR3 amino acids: CASSYPSFSGANVLTF. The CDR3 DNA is TGTGCCAGCAGTTACCCCTCCTTTTCTGGGGCCAACGTCCTGACTTTC.

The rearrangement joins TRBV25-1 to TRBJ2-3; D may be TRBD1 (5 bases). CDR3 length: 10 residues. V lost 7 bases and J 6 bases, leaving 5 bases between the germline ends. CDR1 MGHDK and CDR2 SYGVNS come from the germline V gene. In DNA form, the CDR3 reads TGTGCCAGCAAGGGGGATACGCAGTATTTT. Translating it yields CASKGDTQYF.

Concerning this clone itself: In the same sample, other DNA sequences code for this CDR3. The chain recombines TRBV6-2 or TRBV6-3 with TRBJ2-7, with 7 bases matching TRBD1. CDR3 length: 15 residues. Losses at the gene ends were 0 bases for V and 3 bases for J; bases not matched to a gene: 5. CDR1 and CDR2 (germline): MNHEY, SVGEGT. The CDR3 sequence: CASSYSGTADYEQYF. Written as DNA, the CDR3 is TGTGCCAGCAGTTACTCAGGGACAGCGGACTACGAGCAGTACTTC.

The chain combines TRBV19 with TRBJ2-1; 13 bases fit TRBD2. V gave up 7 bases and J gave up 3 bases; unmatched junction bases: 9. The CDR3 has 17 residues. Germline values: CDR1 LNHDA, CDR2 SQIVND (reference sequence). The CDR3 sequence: CASTSLAGGPGYNEQFF. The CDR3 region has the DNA TGTGCCAGTACCTCACTAGCGGGAGGGCCTGGCTACAATGAGCAGTTCTTC.

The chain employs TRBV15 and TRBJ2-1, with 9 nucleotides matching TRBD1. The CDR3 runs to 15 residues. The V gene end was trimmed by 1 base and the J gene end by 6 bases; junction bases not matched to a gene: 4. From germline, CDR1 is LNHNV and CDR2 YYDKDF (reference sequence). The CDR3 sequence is CATSRVQGAGNEQFF. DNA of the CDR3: TGTGCCACCAGCAGAGTACAGGGGGCAGGCAATGAGCAGTTCTTC.

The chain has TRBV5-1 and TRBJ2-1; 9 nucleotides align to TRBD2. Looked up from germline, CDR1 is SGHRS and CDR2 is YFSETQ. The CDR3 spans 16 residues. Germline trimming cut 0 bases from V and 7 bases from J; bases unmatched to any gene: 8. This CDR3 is CASSLEGGTSYNEQFF. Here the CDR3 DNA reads TGCGCCAGCAGCTTGGAAGGCGGGACTAGCTATAATGAGCAGTTCTTC.

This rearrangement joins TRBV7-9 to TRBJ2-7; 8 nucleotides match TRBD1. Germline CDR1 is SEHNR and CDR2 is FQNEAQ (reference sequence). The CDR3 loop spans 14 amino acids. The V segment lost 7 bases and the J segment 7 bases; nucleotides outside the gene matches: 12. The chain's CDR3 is CASTSEIRGREQYF. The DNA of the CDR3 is TGTGCCAGCACCTCAGAAATCAGGGGGCGAGAGCAGTACTTC.

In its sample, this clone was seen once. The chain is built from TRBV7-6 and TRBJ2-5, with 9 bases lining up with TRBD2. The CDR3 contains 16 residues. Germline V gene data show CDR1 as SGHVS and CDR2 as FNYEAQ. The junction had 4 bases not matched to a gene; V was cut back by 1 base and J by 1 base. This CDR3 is CASSLEVAGVQETQYF. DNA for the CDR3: TGTGCCAGCAGCTTAGAAGTAGCGGGAGTCCAAGAGACCCAGTACTTC.

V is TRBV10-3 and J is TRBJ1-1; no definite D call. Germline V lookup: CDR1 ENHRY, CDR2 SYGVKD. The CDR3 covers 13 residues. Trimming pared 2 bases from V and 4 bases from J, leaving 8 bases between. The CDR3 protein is CAISEGSPTEAFF. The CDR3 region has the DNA TGTGCCATCAGTGAGGGATCCCCCACTGAAGCTTTCTTT.

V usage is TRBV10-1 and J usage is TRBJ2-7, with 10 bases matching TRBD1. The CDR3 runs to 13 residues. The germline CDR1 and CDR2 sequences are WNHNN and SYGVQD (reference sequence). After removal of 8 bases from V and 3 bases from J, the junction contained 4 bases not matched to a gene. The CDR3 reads CASPRDRGYEQYF. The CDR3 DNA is TGCGCCAGCCCCCGGGACAGGGGCTACGAGCAGTACTTC.

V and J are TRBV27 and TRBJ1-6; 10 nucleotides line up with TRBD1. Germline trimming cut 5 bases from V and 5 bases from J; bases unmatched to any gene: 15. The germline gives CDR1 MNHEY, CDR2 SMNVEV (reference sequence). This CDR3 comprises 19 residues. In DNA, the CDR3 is TGTGCCAGCAGTCCCGACGGGACAGGGGCTGTATGGAATAATTCACCCCTCCACTTT. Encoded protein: CASSPDGTGAVWNNSPLHF.

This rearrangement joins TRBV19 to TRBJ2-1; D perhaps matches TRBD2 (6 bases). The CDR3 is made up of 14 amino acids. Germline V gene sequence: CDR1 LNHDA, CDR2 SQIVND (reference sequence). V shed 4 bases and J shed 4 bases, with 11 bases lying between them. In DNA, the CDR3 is TGTGCCAGTAGTAACACGGGACTGTACAATGAGCAGTTCTTC. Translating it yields CASSNTGLYNEQFF.

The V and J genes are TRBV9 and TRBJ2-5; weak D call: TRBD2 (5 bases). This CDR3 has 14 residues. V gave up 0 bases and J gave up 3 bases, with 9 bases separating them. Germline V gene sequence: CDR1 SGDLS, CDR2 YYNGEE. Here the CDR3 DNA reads TGTGCCAGCAGCGTAGCAGAGGGCGAAGAGACCCAGTACTTC. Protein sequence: CASSVAEGEETQYF.

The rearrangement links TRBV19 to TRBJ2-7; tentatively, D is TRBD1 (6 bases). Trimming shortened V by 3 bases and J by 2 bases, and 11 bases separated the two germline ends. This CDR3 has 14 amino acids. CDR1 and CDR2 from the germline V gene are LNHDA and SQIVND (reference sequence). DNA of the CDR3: TGTGCCAGTAGTATGTCAGGGGCGCCCTACGAGCAGTACTTC. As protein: CASSMSGAPYEQYF.

CDR3 in DNA: TGTGCCAGCACCGACAGGGGAAGGGATACGCAGTATTTT. Translating gives CASTDRGRDTQYF. This chain connects TRBV5-4 to TRBJ2-3, with TRBD1 matching 8 bases. Germline V lookup: CDR1 SGHNT, CDR2 YYREEE (reference sequence). The CDR3 is 13 residues long. The J segment lost 6 bases and the V segment lost 6 bases, leaving 6 bases of the junction unmatched.

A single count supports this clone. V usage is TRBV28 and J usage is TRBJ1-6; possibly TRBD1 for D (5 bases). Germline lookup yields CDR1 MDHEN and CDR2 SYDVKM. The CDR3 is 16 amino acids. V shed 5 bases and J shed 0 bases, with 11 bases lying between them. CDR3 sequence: CASSRTTRSYNSPLHF. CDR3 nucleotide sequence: TGTGCCAGCAGTAGGACAACACGCTCCTATAATTCACCCCTCCACTTT.

The CDR3 nucleotides are TGTGCCAGCAGCGGCCTAGCGGGAGGGCCGGGCGAGCAGTACTTC. This sequence encodes CASSGLAGGPGEQYF. The V call is TRBV7-8, the J call TRBJ2-7; 12 bases are a match to TRBD2. The J segment lost 6 bases and the V segment lost 5 bases, leaving 8 bases of the junction unmatched. Germline V gene data show CDR1 as SGHVS and CDR2 as FQNEAQ. The length of the CDR3 is 15 residues.

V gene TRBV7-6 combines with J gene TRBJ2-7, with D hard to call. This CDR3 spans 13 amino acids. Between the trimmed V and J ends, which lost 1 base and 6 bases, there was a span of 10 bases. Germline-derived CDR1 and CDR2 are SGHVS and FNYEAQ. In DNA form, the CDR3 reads TGTGCCAGCAGCTTAGAATTGTTGGGCGAGCAGTACTTC. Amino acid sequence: CASSLELLGEQYF.

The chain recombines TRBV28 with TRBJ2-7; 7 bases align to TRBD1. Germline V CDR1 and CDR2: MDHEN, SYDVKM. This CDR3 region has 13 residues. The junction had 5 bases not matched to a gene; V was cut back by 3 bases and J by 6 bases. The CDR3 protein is CASSLRTGREQYF. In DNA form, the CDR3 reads TGTGCCAGCAGTTTGCGGACAGGCCGCGAGCAGTACTTC.

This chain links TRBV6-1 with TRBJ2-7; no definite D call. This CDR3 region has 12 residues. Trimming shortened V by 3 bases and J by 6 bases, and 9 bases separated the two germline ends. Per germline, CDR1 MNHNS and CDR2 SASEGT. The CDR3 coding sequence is TGTGCCAGCAGTGAGGGTTTTGGCGAGCAGTACTTC. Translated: CASSEGFGEQYF.

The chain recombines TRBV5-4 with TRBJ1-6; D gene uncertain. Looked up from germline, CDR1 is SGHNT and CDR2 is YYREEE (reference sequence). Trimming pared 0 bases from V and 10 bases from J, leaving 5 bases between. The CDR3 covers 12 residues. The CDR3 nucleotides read TGTGCCAGCAGCTTGGGCGAGTCACCCCTCCACTTT. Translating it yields CASSLGESPLHF.

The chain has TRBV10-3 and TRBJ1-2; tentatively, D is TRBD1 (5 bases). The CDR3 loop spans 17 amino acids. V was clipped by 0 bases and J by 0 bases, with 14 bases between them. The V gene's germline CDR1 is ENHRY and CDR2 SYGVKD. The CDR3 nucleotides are TGTGCCATCAGTGAGTCCTGGGCAGGGCCTACTAACTATGGCTACACCTTC. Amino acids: CAISESWAGPTNYGYTF.

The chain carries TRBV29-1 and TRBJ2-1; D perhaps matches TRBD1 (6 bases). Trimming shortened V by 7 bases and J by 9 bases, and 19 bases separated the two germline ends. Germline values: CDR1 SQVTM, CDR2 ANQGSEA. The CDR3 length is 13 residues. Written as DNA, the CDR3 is TGCAGCGAATCCGACAGGCAGGGTAGTGAGCAGTTCTTC. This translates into CSESDRQGSEQFF.

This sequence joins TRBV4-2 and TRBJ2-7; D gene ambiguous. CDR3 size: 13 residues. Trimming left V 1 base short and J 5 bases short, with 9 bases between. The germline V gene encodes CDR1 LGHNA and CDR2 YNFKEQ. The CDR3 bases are TGTGCCAGCAGCCAAGGCGGACCGAACGAGCAGTACTTC. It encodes CASSQGGPNEQYF.

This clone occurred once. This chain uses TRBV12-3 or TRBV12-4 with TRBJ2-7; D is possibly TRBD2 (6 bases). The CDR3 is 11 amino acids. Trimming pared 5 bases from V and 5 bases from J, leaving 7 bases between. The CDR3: CASSRRDEQYF. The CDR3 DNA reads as TGTGCCAGCAGTCGGAGGGACGAGCAGTACTTC.

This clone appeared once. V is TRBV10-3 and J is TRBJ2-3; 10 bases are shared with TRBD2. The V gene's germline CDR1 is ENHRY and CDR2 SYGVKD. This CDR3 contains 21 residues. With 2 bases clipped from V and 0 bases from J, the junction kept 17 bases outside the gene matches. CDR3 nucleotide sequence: TGTGCCATCAGTGAGACTTGGGCTAGCGGGAGTCCAGAAACTAGCACAGATACGCAGTATTTT. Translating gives CAISETWASGSPETSTDTQYF.